Following are 25 T cell receptor beta chains from one sample sequenced in a study of blood T cell repertoires in COVID-19. Assay used: immunoSEQ multiplex PCR; TCRdb lists only in-frame clones, some missing. The table has some 490,000 clones, more than 85% seen once. Sequences were obtained from PBMCs or T cells enriched from blood (not recorded which). Source of these receptors: a woman aged 55-69 years who had recovered from COVID-19.

A single count supports this clone. The CDR3 loop is CASSLLAGYNEQFF. CDR3 bases: TGTGCCAGCAGCTTGCTAGCGGGCTACAATGAGCAGTTCTTC. The rearrangement links TRBV7-2 to TRBJ2-1, with TRBD2 matching over 8 bases. Per germline, CDR1 SGHTA and CDR2 FQGNSA. The CDR3 has 14 amino acids. The V gene end was trimmed by 3 bases and the J gene end by 3 bases; junction bases not matched to a gene: 1.

This chain joins TRBV27 and TRBJ1-3, with D perhaps matching TRBD1 (6 bases). V shed 10 bases and J shed 4 bases, with 14 bases lying between them. CDR3 length: 13 amino acids. Germline V gene lookup returns CDR1 MNHEY and CDR2 SMNVEV (reference sequence). In DNA, the CDR3 is TGTGCCACCCGTCAAGGGGGAGGAAACACCATATATTTT. This gives the protein CATRQGGGNTIYF.

The V and J genes are TRBV11-2 and TRBJ2-7; 12 nucleotides match TRBD2. Germline lookup yields CDR1 SGHAT and CDR2 FQNNGV. CDR3 length equals 15 residues. V shed 4 bases, J shed 5 bases, and the junction held 6 bases outside the gene matches. The CDR3 is CASSYASGGAHEQYF. CDR3 bases: TGTGCCAGCAGCTATGCTAGCGGGGGGGCCCACGAGCAGTACTTC.

The gene calls are TRBV24-1 and TRBJ1-2; 8 nucleotides align to TRBD1. CDR3 length: 15 amino acids. Trimming removed 5 bases from V and 8 bases from J; junction bases left unmatched: 12. Germline CDR1 is KGHDR and CDR2 is SFDVKD. CDR3 DNA sequence: TGTGCCACCAGTGCCGCCGACTGGACAGGGCTAGGCTACACCTTC. Residues: CATSAADWTGLGYTF.

CDR3 DNA sequence: TGTGCCAGCGCTGGGGGGGGGACTTCCTTCTTTAATGAAAAACTGTTTTTT. It yields the protein CASAGGGTSFFNEKLFF. V and J are TRBV7-8 and TRBJ1-4; D possibly corresponds to TRBD1 (5 bases). This CDR3 comprises 17 residues. Trimming stripped 8 bases from V and 4 bases from J, with 23 bases between. Germline values: CDR1 SGHVS, CDR2 FQNEAQ.

The rearrangement joins TRBV4-1 to TRBJ1-1, with 11 bases aligning to TRBD1. The CDR3 runs 15 residues. J was trimmed by 6 bases and V by 0 bases; bases with no gene match: 3. Germline V CDR1 and CDR2: MGHRA, YSYEKL. The CDR3 protein is CASSQEGTGGPEAFF. The CDR3 nucleotides read TGCGCCAGCAGCCAAGAAGGGACAGGGGGACCTGAAGCTTTCTTT.

The rearrangement joins TRBV9 to TRBJ2-1; 7 positions match TRBD1. CDR3 length: 13 residues. Unmatched junction bases numbered 7, after V lost 4 bases and J lost 9 bases. In germline, CDR1 is SGDLS, CDR2 YYNGEE. The CDR3 sequence: CASSPTGDAEQFF. The DNA of the CDR3 is TGTGCCAGCAGCCCTACAGGGGACGCTGAGCAGTTCTTC.

The chain is built from TRBV2 and TRBJ2-3; 8 bases agree with TRBD2. V shed 9 bases, J shed 0 bases, and the junction held 8 bases outside the gene matches. The length of the CDR3 is 15 residues. Germline loops: CDR1 SNHLY, CDR2 FYNNEI. CDR3 DNA: TGTGCCAGTATGACAACGGGGGGGAGCACAGATACGCAGTATTTT. It yields the protein CASMTTGGSTDTQYF. Using reference TRBV2 and TRBJ2-3 for the parts outside the CDR3, the full variable domain is EPEVTQTPSHQVTQMGQEVILRCVPISNHLYFYWYRQILGQKVEFLVSFYNNEISEKSEIFDDQFSVERPDGSNFTLKIRSTKLEDSAMYFCASMTTGGSTDTQYFGPGTRLTVL.

V is TRBV5-1 and J is TRBJ1-2; TRBD1 matches 9 bases. Germline CDR1 SGHRS, CDR2 YFSETQ. The ends lost 5 bases at V and 6 bases at J; junction bases unmatched: 5. The CDR3 runs 13 residues. The CDR3 reads CASRPRQGDGYTF. The CDR3 nucleotides are TGCGCCAGCAGACCGAGACAGGGGGATGGCTACACCTTC.

For this clone: Different DNA sequences within this sample yield the same CDR3. The chain carries TRBV3-1 (or the pseudogene TRBV3-2) and TRBJ2-3, with a tentative D call TRBD1 (6 bases). The germline gives CDR1 LGHDT, CDR2 YNNKEL (reference sequence). The CDR3 has 14 residues. The germline V and J ends were trimmed by 4 bases and 2 bases, with 10 bases remaining between them. The CDR3 is CASSRLGATDTQYF. CDR3 bases: TGTGCCAGCAGCCGACTGGGGGCCACAGATACGCAGTATTTT.

The chain couples TRBV5-1 to TRBJ1-2; D perhaps matches TRBD1 (5 bases). The CDR3 has 15 residues. CDR1 SGHRS and CDR2 YFSETQ come from the germline V gene. The V end was cut by 0 bases, the J end by 4 bases, with 13 bases between. The CDR3 sequence is CASSLGQGWSYGYTF. CDR3 DNA sequence: TGCGCCAGCAGCTTGGGGCAGGGTTGGAGCTATGGCTACACCTTC.

The CDR3 nucleotides read TGTGCCAGCAGCTTAGCGAACGGGGATGGCTACACCTTC. It translates to CASSLANGDGYTF. The rearrangement joins TRBV7-2 to TRBJ1-2; D not certain. Trimming shortened V by 0 bases and J by 6 bases, and 8 bases separated the two germline ends. CDR3 length: 13 residues. Germline assignment: CDR1 SGHTA and CDR2 FQGNSA.

The chain has TRBV5-5 and TRBJ1-4; 8 bases fit TRBD1. V shed 4 bases and J 7 bases; nucleotides not matched to a gene: 9. This CDR3 contains 15 residues. CDR1 is SGHKS, CDR2 YYEKEE, per germline (reference sequence). The CDR3 protein is CASSPTGEIGEKLFF. The CDR3 DNA sequence: TGTGCCAGCAGCCCGACAGGGGAGATTGGTGAAAAACTGTTTTTT.

This chain connects TRBV5-8 to TRBJ2-3, with 10 nucleotides matching TRBD2. Per germline, CDR1 SGHTS and CDR2 YDEGEE. The CDR3 consists of 15 residues. The V and J ends lost 5 bases and 2 bases, in that order; junction bases with no gene match: 5. CDR3 residues: CASRLAGGNTDTQYF. The CDR3 DNA is TGTGCCAGCAGATTAGCGGGGGGCAACACAGATACGCAGTATTTT.

The chain is built from TRBV19 and TRBJ2-1; 10 nucleotides agree with TRBD2. Germline V gene lookup returns CDR1 LNHDA and CDR2 SQIVND (reference sequence). Trimming removed 4 bases from V and 2 bases from J; junction bases left unmatched: 5. This CDR3 region has 16 residues. CDR3 loop: CASSTTSGVPYNEQFF. Here the CDR3 DNA reads TGTGCCAGTAGTACCACTAGCGGGGTTCCCTACAATGAGCAGTTCTTC.

V usage is TRBV6-5 and J usage is TRBJ2-3, with D perhaps matching TRBD2 (7 bases). This CDR3 has 16 residues. Germline CDR1 and CDR2: MNHEY and SVGAGI. V was clipped by 2 bases and J by 4 bases, with 16 bases between them. Here the CDR3 reads CASSYPGRGAADTQYF. The CDR3 DNA reads as TGTGCCAGCAGTTACCCAGGTCGGGGGGCAGCAGATACGCAGTATTTT.

The chain employs TRBV11-3 and TRBJ2-1; 12 nucleotides agree with TRBD2. CDR3 length equals 17 residues. CDR1 and CDR2 (germline): SGHNT, YENEEA. With V trimmed by 3 bases and J by 5 bases, 8 bases remained unmatched. The CDR3 loop reads CASSFLAGGGWNNEQFF. The CDR3 coding sequence is TGTGCCAGCAGCTTCCTAGCGGGGGGGGGCTGGAACAATGAGCAGTTCTTC.

This clone occurred a few times. The rearrangement uses TRBV11-2 and TRBJ2-7; no definite D call. Germline CDR1 is SGHAT and CDR2 is FQNNGV. This CDR3 is built from 12 residues. V was trimmed by 3 bases and J by 4 bases, leaving 7 bases between them. The CDR3 nucleotides read TGTGCCAGCAGCTTGACACCGTACGAGCAGTACGTC. Amino acid sequence: CASSLTPYEQYV.

The chain recombines TRBV5-1 with TRBJ2-3, with D possibly matching TRBD1 (7 bases). The ends were cut back, 2 bases at V and 4 bases at J, with 14 bases in the middle. Germline V CDR1 and CDR2: SGHRS, YFSETQ. This CDR3 is built from 15 residues. CDR3 coding DNA: TGCGCCAGCAGCTTAGGAGGGGGCCTCGCAGATACGCAGTATTTT. Translation gives CASSLGGGLADTQYF.

This clone appeared a few times. The chain joins TRBV11-3 to TRBJ1-1, with 8 bases fitting TRBD1. Germline V CDR1 and CDR2: SGHNT, YENEEA. Trimming cost V 5 bases and J 5 bases; bases outside gene matches: 13. The CDR3 is 16 residues long. DNA for the CDR3: TGTGCCAGCAGCCCACGGACAGGGTTTGGTGGGACTGAAGCTTTCTTT. It translates to CASSPRTGFGGTEAFF.

This clone was seen a single time. The rearrangement joins TRBV7-8 to TRBJ2-3; 7 bases align to TRBD2. The germline V gene encodes CDR1 SGHVS and CDR2 FQNEAQ. The length of the CDR3 is 15 residues. Germline trimming cut 1 base from V and 7 bases from J; bases unmatched to any gene: 8. This CDR3 is CASSLDGGGVYTQYF. In nucleotides, the CDR3 is TGTGCCAGCAGCTTAGATGGCGGGGGTGTCTATACGCAGTATTTT.

J is TRBJ1-4 and V is TRBV5-4; D perhaps matches TRBD1 (6 bases). This CDR3 contains 14 residues. Trimming removed 6 bases at V and 3 bases at J, with 12 bases between. From germline, CDR1 is SGHNT and CDR2 YYREEE (reference sequence). The DNA for the CDR3 is TGTGCCAGCAAAAGGGGGGGTGCTAATGAAAAACTGTTTTTT. Its translation is CASKRGGANEKLFF. The whole variable domain, filled in from reference TRBV5-4 and TRBJ1-4, reads ETGVTQSPTHLIKTRGQQVTLRCSSQSGHNTVSWYQQALGQGPQFIFQYYREEENGRGNFPPRFSGLQFPNYSSELNVNALELDDSALYLCASKRGGANEKLFFGSGTQLSVL.

V gene TRBV5-4 combines with J gene TRBJ2-5; TRBD1 agrees at 7 bases. Losses at the gene ends were 5 bases for V and 1 base for J; bases not matched to a gene: 2. This CDR3 region has 13 residues. Per the germline V gene, CDR1 is SGHNT and CDR2 is YYREEE (reference sequence). The CDR3 protein is CASSQGVQETQYF. The CDR3 coding sequence is TGTGCCAGCAGTCAGGGGGTCCAAGAGACCCAGTACTTC.

The chain joins TRBV2 to TRBJ2-2, with D tentatively TRBD2 (6 bases). Per germline, CDR1 SNHLY and CDR2 FYNNEI. Trimming shortened V by 7 bases and J by 6 bases, and 18 bases separated the two germline ends. CDR3 size: 15 residues. In DNA, the CDR3 is TGTGCCAGCACCCCCCGGGCGGGGCGGTCCGGGGAGCTGTTTTTT. Translated, it gives CASTPRAGRSGELFF.

The chain is built from TRBV24-1 and TRBJ2-3, with TRBD1 identical over 7 bases. V lost 5 bases to trimming and J lost 3 bases; unmatched junction nucleotides: 19. Germline V gene sequence: CDR1 KGHDR, CDR2 SFDVKD. The CDR3 contains 19 residues. The CDR3 coding sequence is TGTGCCACCAGTGGAAAGCCGGACAGGTTAAACGGTGGTACAGATACGCAGTATTTT. Protein: CATSGKPDRLNGGTDTQYF.